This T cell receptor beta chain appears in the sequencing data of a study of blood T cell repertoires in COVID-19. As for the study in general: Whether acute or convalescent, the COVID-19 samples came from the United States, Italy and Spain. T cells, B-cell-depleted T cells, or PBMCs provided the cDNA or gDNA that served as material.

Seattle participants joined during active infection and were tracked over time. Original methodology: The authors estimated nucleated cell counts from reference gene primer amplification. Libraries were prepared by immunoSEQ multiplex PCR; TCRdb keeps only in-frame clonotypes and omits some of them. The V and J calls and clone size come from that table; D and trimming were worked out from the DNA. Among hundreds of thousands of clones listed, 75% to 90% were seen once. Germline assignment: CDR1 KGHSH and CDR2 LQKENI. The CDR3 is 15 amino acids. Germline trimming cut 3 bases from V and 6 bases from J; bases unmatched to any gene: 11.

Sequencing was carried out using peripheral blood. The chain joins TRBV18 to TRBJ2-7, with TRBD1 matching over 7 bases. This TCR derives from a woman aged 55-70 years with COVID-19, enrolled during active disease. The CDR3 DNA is TGTGCCAGCTCACCGACAGGGTCATTCGATTCCGAGCAGTACTTC. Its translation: CASSPTGSFDSEQYF.